The entry that follows covers one T cell receptor (beta chain) sequence. Its antigen remains undetermined. Base qualities are missing; no much larger clone stands one base away. These data come from a study of T cell repertoires in cytomegalovirus infection (dated by TCRdb to between 2018 and 2020). In the study overall: Peptide stimulations targeted recently identified HLA-C-restricted CMV epitopes, whose presentation resists viral immunomodulation, together with well-studied HLA-B-restricted epitopes. Donor HLA type was relevant to the analysis, as public TCR beta signatures indicated carriage of CMV infection together with the matching HLA type.

For sequencing, an Illumina HiSeq 1500 was employed. TCRdb applied fastp at Q25 and MiXCR to the public reads, then kept only in-frame beta chains. Each CDR3 protein appears once, grouped with its most common genes and DNA. Counted in this sample were roughly 19,000 distinct CDR3 sequences; 42% of them appeared once. About 94% of the sample comes from the top ten. This specimen's treatment or condition label, per the study, means: in vitro stimulation with specific CMV peptide epitopes to enrich CMV-specific T cells. Study-level results and caveats: The ex vivo response was dominated by HLA-C-restricted CMV-specific TCR beta clonotypes, which also provided the single most frequent clonotype in two of eight donors. In both this cohort and an independent approximately 400-donor cohort, the cumulative frequency of public TCR beta family members distinguished carriers of CMV infection plus the relevant HLA type.

The CDR3 goes from the cysteine to the phenylalanine over 13 residues. CDR3 DNA only is kept here, 39 bases in frame from base 1. From a lookup of the germline V gene (reference sequence), CDR1 and CDR2 are MNHEY and SMNVEV. Between the V and J ends, shortened by 5 bases and 7 bases respectively, the junction contains 12 bases. The source was CD8+ T cells from cultured PBMCs, collected from culture after CMV antigen stimulation. This receptor chain uses TRBV27 and TRBJ1-5; no D gene call is confident. The clonotype comes from a human donor in good health (CMV status not recorded). Some clones in this sample may be carry-over from other donors' samples. The CDR3 here reads CASSPGWKQPQHF. In nucleotide form, the sequence is TGTGCCAGCAGTCCGGGCTGGAAACAGCCCCAGCATTTT.